A selection of T cell receptor beta chains follows, all from one sample in a study of cytomegalovirus exposure and HLA in healthy donors. Repertoires were generated with immunoSEQ multiplex PCR, while TCRdb's copy carries only in-frame clones and drops some. The repertoire holds around 150,000 clones, 55% to 80% seen once, with around an eighth in the top ten. Sequenced sample: PBMCs. Every receptor here comes from a human donor in good health. Both conserved end residues are part of each CDR3. The order of the fields is D gene, V gene, clone size, J gene, CDR3 DNA, CDR3 protein. D genes are given only for firm matches. The listing skips clone size in some rows; elsewhere it reads once, few, many or a size class.

d_call: .
v_call: TRBV19
clone_size: few
j_call: TRBJ1-5
cdr3_nt: TGTGCCAGTAGATACAGAGGCAATCAGCCCCAGCATTTT
cdr3_aa: CASRYRGNQPQHF

d_call: TRBD1
v_call: TRBV28
clone_size: .
j_call: TRBJ2-6
cdr3_nt: TGTGCCAGCAGGGGACAGACAAGCTCTGGGGCCAACGTCCTGACTTTC
cdr3_aa: CASRGQTSSGANVLTF

d_call: TRBD2
v_call: TRBV11-3
clone_size: .
j_call: TRBJ2-7
cdr3_nt: TGTGCCAGCAGAGGACTAGCGGGAGTTGAGCAGTACTTC
cdr3_aa: CASRGLAGVEQYF

d_call: .
v_call: TRBV11-2
clone_size: .
j_call: TRBJ1-1
cdr3_nt: TGTGCCAGCAGCTTATTTCCCGGGATGGACACTGAAGCTTTCTTT
cdr3_aa: CASSLFPGMDTEAFF

d_call: TRBD1
v_call: TRBV28
clone_size: once
j_call: TRBJ2-3
cdr3_nt: TGTGCCAGCAGTACCGGGACAGGCCTAAGCACAGATACGCAGTATTTT
cdr3_aa: CASSTGTGLSTDTQYF

d_call: TRBD2
v_call: TRBV27
clone_size: .
j_call: TRBJ2-7
cdr3_nt: TGTGCCAGCAGTGACCCGGGGGGAAACTACGAGCAGTACTTC
cdr3_aa: CASSDPGGNYEQYF

d_call: .
v_call: TRBV4-1
clone_size: .
j_call: TRBJ2-1
cdr3_nt: TGCGCCAGCAGCCAAGAGTTACTAGTAGATCATGGTGAGCAGTTCTTC
cdr3_aa: CASSQELLVDHGEQFF

d_call: .
v_call: TRBV11-3
clone_size: few
j_call: TRBJ2-7
cdr3_nt: TGTGCCAGCAGCAAGGGGTACAGGGTTGAACTCTACGAGCAGTACTTC
cdr3_aa: CASSKGYRVELYEQYF

d_call: .
v_call: TRBV30
clone_size: .
j_call: TRBJ2-7
cdr3_nt: TGTGCCGTTACGGACAGCTACGAGCAGTACTTC
cdr3_aa: CAVTDSYEQYF

d_call: .
v_call: TRBV6-5
clone_size: .
j_call: TRBJ2-1
cdr3_nt: TGTGCCAGCAGTTACTCGAGGGCTAGCTACAATGAGCAGTTCTTC
cdr3_aa: CASSYSRASYNEQFF

d_call: TRBD1
v_call: TRBV6-4
clone_size: .
j_call: TRBJ2-1
cdr3_nt: TGTGCCAGCAGTGACTCGAACAGGGGCTCCTACAATGAGCAGTTCTTC
cdr3_aa: CASSDSNRGSYNEQFF

d_call: .
v_call: TRBV27
clone_size: .
j_call: TRBJ1-5
cdr3_nt: TGTGCCAGCAGTTCCTACAGGAGATATAGCAATCAGCCCCAGCATTTT
cdr3_aa: CASSSYRRYSNQPQHF

d_call: .
v_call: TRBV9
clone_size: .
j_call: TRBJ1-2
cdr3_nt: TGTGCCAGCAGCGTAGGGGTGGGGGCCCACTATGGCTACACCTTC
cdr3_aa: CASSVGVGAHYGYTF

d_call: TRBD2
v_call: TRBV4-1
clone_size: .
j_call: TRBJ2-1
cdr3_nt: TGCGCCAGCAGCCAAGATAGTGCGGGAGTGGGGGACAATGAGCAGTTCTTC
cdr3_aa: CASSQDSAGVGDNEQFF

d_call: TRBD1
v_call: TRBV7-2
clone_size: few
j_call: TRBJ1-5
cdr3_nt: TGTGCCAGCAGCTTAGGACAGGGGTATCAGCCCCAGCATTTT
cdr3_aa: CASSLGQGYQPQHF

d_call: TRBD1
v_call: TRBV6-6
clone_size: .
j_call: TRBJ1-1
cdr3_nt: TGTGCCAGCAGCTCTCAGGGGGGCACTGAAGCTTTCTTT
cdr3_aa: CASSSQGGTEAFF

d_call: .
v_call: TRBV27
clone_size: .
j_call: TRBJ1-1
cdr3_nt: TGTGCCAGCAGTTTGGCTAGCACCACTGAAGCTTTCTTT
cdr3_aa: CASSLASTTEAFF

d_call: .
v_call: TRBV7-9
clone_size: few
j_call: TRBJ2-1
cdr3_nt: TGTGCCAGCAGCTTCCCAGGGTCATCCCCCGGATACAATGAGCAGTTCTTC
cdr3_aa: CASSFPGSSPGYNEQFF

d_call: .
v_call: TRBV27
clone_size: .
j_call: TRBJ1-1
cdr3_nt: TGTGCCAGCAGTTACCCGGGGAACACTGAAGCTTTCTTT
cdr3_aa: CASSYPGNTEAFF

d_call: TRBD2
v_call: TRBV11-1
clone_size: .
j_call: TRBJ2-7
cdr3_nt: TGTGCCAGCAACCCGGACGGGACTAAAGCCTACGAGCAGTACTTC
cdr3_aa: CASNPDGTKAYEQYF

d_call: TRBD1
v_call: TRBV20-1
clone_size: .
j_call: TRBJ2-7
cdr3_nt: TGCAGTGCTGCTACAGGGGCCTCGCAGTACTTC
cdr3_aa: CSAATGASQYF

d_call: TRBD2
v_call: TRBV4-1
clone_size: .
j_call: TRBJ2-7
cdr3_nt: TGCGCCAGCAGCCTTAACGCTAGAAGCGGGAGTACCCACGAGCAGTACTTC
cdr3_aa: CASSLNARSGSTHEQYF

d_call: .
v_call: TRBV6-4
clone_size: medium-sized
j_call: TRBJ1-2
cdr3_nt: TGTGCCAGCAGTGACGGGCCAGGGCTTGGCTACACCTTC
cdr3_aa: CASSDGPGLGYTF

d_call: TRBD1
v_call: TRBV27
clone_size: .
j_call: TRBJ1-2
cdr3_nt: TGTGCCAGCAGCTGGGGGACAGGCTATGGCTACACCTTC
cdr3_aa: CASSWGTGYGYTF

d_call: TRBD1
v_call: TRBV6-6
clone_size: .
j_call: TRBJ2-1
cdr3_nt: TGTGCCACCCGATCCTCGAGTGCAGGGGGTCAAAATGAGCAGTTCTTC
cdr3_aa: CATRSSSAGGQNEQFF

d_call: .
v_call: TRBV27
clone_size: .
j_call: TRBJ2-2
cdr3_nt: TGTGCCAGCAGTATCCACTTTTACGGGACGAACACCGGGGAGCTGTTTTTT
cdr3_aa: CASSIHFYGTNTGELFF

d_call: .
v_call: TRBV11-3
clone_size: once
j_call: TRBJ2-7
cdr3_nt: TGTGCCAGCGCCCTGGGGCTATCCGGCGAGCAGTACTTC
cdr3_aa: CASALGLSGEQYF

d_call: TRBD2
v_call: TRBV15
clone_size: .
j_call: TRBJ2-5
cdr3_nt: TGTGCCACCAGCAGAGGGGGGGCGGGAGGTTACCCTCAAGAGACCCAGTACTTC
cdr3_aa: CATSRGGAGGYPQETQYF

d_call: .
v_call: TRBV4-1
clone_size: .
j_call: TRBJ2-1
cdr3_nt: TGCGCCAGCAGCCAAGGGGGGGGCCGTAATGAGCAGTTCTTC
cdr3_aa: CASSQGGGRNEQFF

d_call: TRBD2
v_call: TRBV5-1
clone_size: .
j_call: TRBJ2-5
cdr3_nt: TGCGCCAGCAGCTTTCTGACCAGCGGGGTGGGAGAGACCCAGTACTTC
cdr3_aa: CASSFLTSGVGETQYF

d_call: TRBD1
v_call: TRBV19
clone_size: .
j_call: TRBJ1-1
cdr3_nt: TGTGCCAGTAGTATAACGGTGGGACAGCCGGTATCCGAAGCTTTCTTT
cdr3_aa: CASSITVGQPVSEAFF

d_call: TRBD1
v_call: TRBV7-9
clone_size: .
j_call: TRBJ1-2
cdr3_nt: TGTGCCAGCAGCCCCCTAGGGGACAGATATGGCTACACCTTC
cdr3_aa: CASSPLGDRYGYTF

d_call: .
v_call: TRBV4-1
clone_size: .
j_call: TRBJ1-5
cdr3_nt: TGCGCCAGCAGCCAACTTCCTCCCAGTGGCCCTTATCAGCCCCAGCATTTT
cdr3_aa: CASSQLPPSGPYQPQHF

d_call: TRBD2
v_call: TRBV6-5
clone_size: .
j_call: TRBJ2-3
cdr3_nt: TGTGCCAGCAGTTACACGGCGGGAGCCACAGATACGCAGTATTTT
cdr3_aa: CASSYTAGATDTQYF

d_call: TRBD1
v_call: TRBV6-1
clone_size: .
j_call: TRBJ2-7
cdr3_nt: TGTGCCAGCGGGCAGGGGGCGCGGGAGCAGTACTTC
cdr3_aa: CASGQGAREQYF

d_call: .
v_call: TRBV6-7
clone_size: once
j_call: TRBJ1-4
cdr3_nt: TGTGCCAGCAGTTACTGGGGCCAGAACCCCCCGCCGGTCCCGCAAGAAAAACTGTTTTTT
cdr3_aa: CASSYWGQNPPPVPQEKLFF

d_call: TRBD2
v_call: TRBV15
clone_size: .
j_call: TRBJ2-3
cdr3_nt: TGTGCCACCAGCAGAGACGAAACTAGCGGACACACAGATACGCAGTATTTT
cdr3_aa: CATSRDETSGHTDTQYF

d_call: .
v_call: TRBV6-5
clone_size: once
j_call: TRBJ1-1
cdr3_nt: TGTGCCAGCAGTCAAACACAGGGAGGGCCAGGTGAAGCTTTCTTT
cdr3_aa: CASSQTQGGPGEAFF

d_call: .
v_call: TRBV9
clone_size: few
j_call: TRBJ2-7
cdr3_nt: TGTGCCAGCAGCCTACGACTAGACTACGAGCAGTACTTC
cdr3_aa: CASSLRLDYEQYF

d_call: TRBD1
v_call: TRBV7-6
clone_size: .
j_call: TRBJ2-3
cdr3_nt: TGTGCCAGCAGCTTCCCCACAGGGGGAGCAACAGATACGCAGTATTTT
cdr3_aa: CASSFPTGGATDTQYF

d_call: .
v_call: TRBV7-9
clone_size: .
j_call: TRBJ2-1
cdr3_nt: TGTGCCAGCAGACAGAGAGATGCCTACAATGAGCAGTTCTTC
cdr3_aa: CASRQRDAYNEQFF

d_call: TRBD2
v_call: TRBV10-1
clone_size: once
j_call: TRBJ2-5
cdr3_nt: TGCGCCAGCAGTGAGTCATTAGCGGGGTCGCAAGAGACCCAGTACTTC
cdr3_aa: CASSESLAGSQETQYF

d_call: .
v_call: TRBV6-1
clone_size: .
j_call: TRBJ2-7
cdr3_nt: TGTGCCAGCAGTGAAGCTCAGGGGCGGGAGCAGTACTTC
cdr3_aa: CASSEAQGREQYF

d_call: .
v_call: TRBV6-6
clone_size: .
j_call: TRBJ2-2
cdr3_nt: TGTGCCAGCAGTTCTTTCGGGTCCGGGGAGCTGTTTTTT
cdr3_aa: CASSSFGSGELFF

d_call: .
v_call: TRBV5-1
clone_size: .
j_call: TRBJ2-6
cdr3_nt: TGCGCCAGCAGCTGGGTTCAGGGCCGGTTCTCTGGGGCCAACGTCCTGACTTTC
cdr3_aa: CASSWVQGRFSGANVLTF

d_call: .
v_call: TRBV19
clone_size: .
j_call: TRBJ1-1
cdr3_nt: TGTGCCAGTAGTATAGTTCCAGGCTCCACTGAAGCTTTCTTT
cdr3_aa: CASSIVPGSTEAFF

d_call: TRBD2
v_call: TRBV6-1
clone_size: .
j_call: TRBJ2-3
cdr3_nt: TGTGCCAGCAGTGCGACTAGCGGGGGCCCCGATACGCAGTATTTT
cdr3_aa: CASSATSGGPDTQYF

d_call: .
v_call: TRBV10-3
clone_size: .
j_call: TRBJ2-7
cdr3_nt: TGTGCCATCAGTGAGGGGAGCTCCTACGAGCAGTACTTC
cdr3_aa: CAISEGSSYEQYF

d_call: .
v_call: TRBV7-9
clone_size: few
j_call: TRBJ1-1
cdr3_nt: TGTGCCAGCAGCTTAGCGTCGAGGGACACTGAAGCTTTCTTT
cdr3_aa: CASSLASRDTEAFF

d_call: TRBD2
v_call: TRBV5-1
clone_size: .
j_call: TRBJ2-3
cdr3_nt: TGCGCCAGCAGCCGAAGCGGGGGAGGACCAGATACGCAGTATTTT
cdr3_aa: CASSRSGGGPDTQYF

d_call: .
v_call: TRBV4-2
clone_size: .
j_call: TRBJ2-7
cdr3_nt: TGTGCCAGCAGCCAGAGTATCTGGTCCTACGAGCAGTACTTC
cdr3_aa: CASSQSIWSYEQYF

d_call: TRBD2
v_call: TRBV9
clone_size: .
j_call: TRBJ2-2
cdr3_nt: TGTGCCAGCAGTAAAGGGACTAGCGGAAACACCGGGGAGCTGTTTTTT
cdr3_aa: CASSKGTSGNTGELFF

d_call: TRBD2
v_call: TRBV4-1
clone_size: .
j_call: TRBJ2-1
cdr3_nt: TGCGCCAGCAGCCTGCTAGCGGGAGGGCCGGATGAGCAGTTCTTC
cdr3_aa: CASSLLAGGPDEQFF

d_call: .
v_call: TRBV7-9
clone_size: .
j_call: TRBJ2-7
cdr3_nt: TGTGCCAGCACTCCACCAACTTCCTACGAGCAGTACTTC
cdr3_aa: CASTPPTSYEQYF